This T cell receptor (beta chain) is from a study of blood T cell repertoires in COVID-19. Turning to the study itself: Acute and convalescent COVID-19 samples came from the United States, Italy and Spain. Sources were T cells, B-cell-depleted T cells, or PBMCs; the material itself was cDNA or gDNA.

This clone is medium-sized within its sample. V lost 5 bases to trimming and J lost 2 bases; unmatched junction nucleotides: 5. CDR1 is SGHRS, CDR2 YFSETQ, per germline. The CDR3 is 14 amino acids. Source study methods: The authors estimated nucleated cell counts from reference gene primer amplification. The repertoire was sequenced with immunoSEQ multiplex PCR; TCRdb's copy has only in-frame clones and lacks some. V and J calls and clone size are as listed in that table; D and trimming were resolved from the DNA. The repertoire holds about 26,000 clones, with 75% to 90% as singletons. The sample was peripheral blood. The chain is built from TRBV5-1 and TRBJ2-3, with 7 bases fitting TRBD1. The receptor was isolated from a human donor in a cohort sampled during active COVID-19. The CDR3 spells CASRKRGHTDTQYF. For the CDR3, the DNA is TGCGCCAGCAGAAAGAGGGGGCACACAGATACGCAGTATTTT.